This T cell receptor beta chain was documented in a study of cytomegalovirus exposure and HLA in healthy donors. Findings and limits, study-wide: It was 150 to 200 TCR beta chains that were listed as cytomegalovirus-associated.

This CDR3 is 15 amino acids long. Germline loops: CDR1 MNHEY, CDR2 SVGAGI. V shed 5 bases, J shed 2 bases, and the junction held 3 bases outside the gene matches. This clone appeared once. Its antigen is not identified. Generated by immunoSEQ multiplex PCR, the TCRdb table keeps only in-frame clones and is missing some. The table shows over 150,000 clones, with just over 85% occurring only once. This TCR came from a human donor in good health. The sample comprised PBMCs. This chain connects TRBV6-5 to TRBJ2-7; 13 bases map to TRBD2. DNA of the CDR3: TGTGCCAGCAGTCGAGGGACTAGCGGGACCTACGAGCAGTACTTC. It yields the protein CASSRGTSGTYEQYF.